Listed below are T cell receptor beta chains from one sample, sequenced in a study of T cell repertoires and Cas9 in healthy adults. Assay: immunoSEQ multiplex PCR; the TCRdb copy retains only in-frame clones and omits some. The table includes some 15,000 clones, about 89% detected once. Source material: Tregs (CD4+, CD25+, CD127-, CD137-, CD154-) from PBMCs; culture status not recorded. Source of these receptors: a human donor in good health. Both conserved end residues are part of each CDR3. The D gene is left open where the match is weak. Rows give clone size only sometimes, using once, few, many, or a class for an expanded clone.

v_gene: TRBV6-5
len: 16
d_gene: NA
abundance: NA
j_gene: TRBJ2-7
CDR3nt: TGTGCCAGCAGTTACTCCATCGCACAGGTCATCCACGAGCAGTACTTC
CDR3aa: CASSYSIAQVIHEQYF

v_gene: TRBV7-9
len: 17
d_gene: NA
abundance: NA
j_gene: TRBJ1-1
CDR3nt: TGTGCCAGCAGCTTAGTACCCCTTGGAGGGTCGGGCACTGAAGCTTTCTTT
CDR3aa: CASSLVPLGGSGTEAFF

v_gene: TRBV7-6
len: 18
d_gene: TRBD1
abundance: NA
j_gene: TRBJ1-3
CDR3nt: TGTGCCAGCAGCTTAAGGCGAGGGGGCGGTTACTCTGGAAGCACCATATATTTT
CDR3aa: CASSLRRGGGYSGSTIYF

v_gene: TRBV11-3
len: 16
d_gene: TRBD2
abundance: few
j_gene: TRBJ2-1
CDR3nt: TGTGCCAGCAGCGTAACCCGGGGGGGGACCTACAATGAGCAGTTCTTC
CDR3aa: CASSVTRGGTYNEQFF

v_gene: TRBV5-1
len: 13
d_gene: NA
abundance: NA
j_gene: TRBJ1-1
CDR3nt: TGCGCCAGCAGCTTGACAGGGAACACTGAAGCTTTCTTT
CDR3aa: CASSLTGNTEAFF

v_gene: TRBV30
len: 14
d_gene: NA
abundance: NA
j_gene: TRBJ1-1
CDR3nt: TGTGCCTGGAGTGGGGGTAGGGCGAACACTGAAGCTTTCTTT
CDR3aa: CAWSGGRANTEAFF

v_gene: TRBV27
len: 13
d_gene: NA
abundance: NA
j_gene: TRBJ1-1
CDR3nt: TGTGCCAGCAGTTATAACTGGGACACTGAAGCTTTCTTT
CDR3aa: CASSYNWDTEAFF

v_gene: TRBV7-8
len: 13
d_gene: NA
abundance: NA
j_gene: TRBJ1-2
CDR3nt: TGTGCCAGCAGCTTAGGACAGAACTATGGCTACACCTTC
CDR3aa: CASSLGQNYGYTF

v_gene: TRBV11-1
len: 11
d_gene: TRBD1
abundance: NA
j_gene: TRBJ2-5
CDR3nt: TGTGCCAGCGGACAGGGTGAGACCCAGTACTTC
CDR3aa: CASGQGETQYF

v_gene: TRBV29-1
len: 13
d_gene: NA
abundance: NA
j_gene: TRBJ1-1
CDR3nt: TGCAGCGTTGGGGAAATCGTGGGCGCTGAAGCTTTCTTT
CDR3aa: CSVGEIVGAEAFF

v_gene: TRBV10-3
len: 16
d_gene: NA
abundance: NA
j_gene: TRBJ2-3
CDR3nt: TGTGCCATCAGTGATTCGAGGGGGGCGTCAGTGGATACGCAGTATTTT
CDR3aa: CAISDSRGASVDTQYF

v_gene: TRBV9
len: 16
d_gene: TRBD1
abundance: once
j_gene: TRBJ1-1
CDR3nt: TGTGCCAGCAGCGAGGGTTCGACAGGGGTGAACACTGAAGCTTTCTTT
CDR3aa: CASSEGSTGVNTEAFF

v_gene: TRBV6-5
len: 12
d_gene: NA
abundance: NA
j_gene: TRBJ1-2
CDR3nt: TGTGCCAGCAGTGAAGCGCCCTATGGCTACACCTTC
CDR3aa: CASSEAPYGYTF

v_gene: TRBV14
len: 16
d_gene: NA
abundance: NA
j_gene: TRBJ2-5
CDR3nt: TGTGCCAGCAGTCCACGGGGGGCGGGGCTCCAAGAGACCCAGTACTTC
CDR3aa: CASSPRGAGLQETQYF

v_gene: TRBV5-1
len: 12
d_gene: NA
abundance: NA
j_gene: TRBJ2-7
CDR3nt: TGCGCCAGCAGCTCCCCCGCCTACGAGCAGTACTTC
CDR3aa: CASSSPAYEQYF

v_gene: TRBV30
len: 11
d_gene: NA
abundance: NA
j_gene: TRBJ2-1
CDR3nt: TGTGCCTGGAGTGTAGTAAATGAGCAGTTCTTC
CDR3aa: CAWSVVNEQFF

v_gene: TRBV18
len: 15
d_gene: TRBD2
abundance: NA
j_gene: TRBJ2-1
CDR3nt: TGTGCCAGCTCATCAGCGGGGGGGCGCTACAATGAGCAGTTCTTC
CDR3aa: CASSSAGGRYNEQFF

v_gene: TRBV5-1
len: 13
d_gene: NA
abundance: NA
j_gene: TRBJ2-2
CDR3nt: TGCGCCAGCAGCTTACAAGGTTTCGGGGAGCTGTTTTTT
CDR3aa: CASSLQGFGELFF

v_gene: TRBV10-3
len: 14
d_gene: TRBD1
abundance: NA
j_gene: TRBJ1-6
CDR3nt: TGTGCCATCAGTGAAGGACAGGGGGACTCACCCCTCCACTTT
CDR3aa: CAISEGQGDSPLHF

v_gene: TRBV6-6
len: 14
d_gene: NA
abundance: NA
j_gene: TRBJ1-1
CDR3nt: TGTGCCAGCAGTTACTACGGAATGAACACTGAAGCTTTCTTT
CDR3aa: CASSYYGMNTEAFF

v_gene: TRBV19
len: 12
d_gene: NA
abundance: NA
j_gene: TRBJ1-5
CDR3nt: TGTGCCAGTAGTATGCGAGGGCAGCCCCAGCATTTT
CDR3aa: CASSMRGQPQHF

v_gene: TRBV28
len: 13
d_gene: TRBD1
abundance: NA
j_gene: TRBJ2-2
CDR3nt: TGTGCCAGCACCGACAGGGCCACCGGGGAGCTGTTTTTT
CDR3aa: CASTDRATGELFF

v_gene: TRBV6-5
len: 13
d_gene: NA
abundance: NA
j_gene: TRBJ2-3
CDR3nt: TGTGCCAGCAGTCTACTCGCAACGGATACGCAGTATTTT
CDR3aa: CASSLLATDTQYF

v_gene: TRBV10-3
len: 13
d_gene: NA
abundance: NA
j_gene: TRBJ1-6
CDR3nt: TGTGCCATCAGTGGAGGGGTAGGTTCACCCCTCCACTTT
CDR3aa: CAISGGVGSPLHF

v_gene: TRBV18
len: 16
d_gene: NA
abundance: NA
j_gene: TRBJ1-2
CDR3nt: TGTGCCAGCTCCCCCACAATCAGAACCACAGGGCATGGCTACACCTTC
CDR3aa: CASSPTIRTTGHGYTF

v_gene: TRBV7-2
len: 13
d_gene: NA
abundance: NA
j_gene: TRBJ2-3
CDR3nt: TGTGCCAGCAGCTTCACACTGAGCGGTACGCAGTATTTT
CDR3aa: CASSFTLSGTQYF

v_gene: TRBV11-3
len: 15
d_gene: NA
abundance: NA
j_gene: TRBJ1-6
CDR3nt: TGTGCCAGCAGCTTCGAGGCCCCCCCAGGCTCACCCCTCCACTTT
CDR3aa: CASSFEAPPGSPLHF

v_gene: TRBV6-1
len: 16
d_gene: NA
abundance: NA
j_gene: TRBJ2-7
CDR3nt: TGTGCCAGCAGTGAACGGTTCCCGAGAGAAGCCTACGAGCAGTACTTC
CDR3aa: CASSERFPREAYEQYF

v_gene: TRBV6-1
len: 14
d_gene: NA
abundance: NA
j_gene: TRBJ1-2
CDR3nt: TGTGCCAGCAGGAAATTAGGGATTAACTATGGCTACACCTTC
CDR3aa: CASRKLGINYGYTF

v_gene: TRBV9
len: 14
d_gene: TRBD1
abundance: NA
j_gene: TRBJ1-2
CDR3nt: TGTGCCAGCAGCCTAACAGGGGGAGCCTATGGCTACACCTTC
CDR3aa: CASSLTGGAYGYTF

v_gene: TRBV6-1
len: 13
d_gene: NA
abundance: NA
j_gene: TRBJ2-1
CDR3nt: TGTGCCACGACTTTCTCCCTCTACAATGAGCAGTTCTTC
CDR3aa: CATTFSLYNEQFF

v_gene: TRBV30
len: 13
d_gene: NA
abundance: NA
j_gene: TRBJ1-1
CDR3nt: TGTGCCTCCCGTTCGACCCCTTCGGGCGAAGCTTTCTTT
CDR3aa: CASRSTPSGEAFF

v_gene: TRBV7-6
len: 16
d_gene: NA
abundance: NA
j_gene: TRBJ1-4
CDR3nt: TGTGCCAGCAGCTTAAGCGGTGGAGCGAAAAATGAAAAACTGTTTTTT
CDR3aa: CASSLSGGAKNEKLFF

v_gene: TRBV2
len: 13
d_gene: NA
abundance: NA
j_gene: TRBJ2-3
CDR3nt: TGTGCCAGCCGTAATGTAGGGGCAGATACGCAGTATTTT
CDR3aa: CASRNVGADTQYF

v_gene: TRBV6-1
len: 11
d_gene: NA
abundance: few
j_gene: TRBJ1-1
CDR3nt: TGTGCCAGTACCCGAGCCGGTGAAGCTTTCTTT
CDR3aa: CASTRAGEAFF

v_gene: TRBV20-1
len: 11
d_gene: NA
abundance: NA
j_gene: TRBJ2-7
CDR3nt: TGCAGTGTAGAACCCGGGCACGAGCAGTACTTC
CDR3aa: CSVEPGHEQYF

v_gene: TRBV5-6
len: 16
d_gene: TRBD1
abundance: once
j_gene: TRBJ2-3
CDR3nt: TGTGCCAGCAGCGGATGGACAGGGAAGTCTACAGATACGCAGTATTTT
CDR3aa: CASSGWTGKSTDTQYF

v_gene: TRBV5-1
len: 15
d_gene: NA
abundance: NA
j_gene: TRBJ2-5
CDR3nt: TGCGCCAGCAGCCGCTCCCAGGGGAAGCAAGAGACCCAGTACTTC
CDR3aa: CASSRSQGKQETQYF

v_gene: TRBV19
len: 20
d_gene: NA
abundance: NA
j_gene: TRBJ1-1
CDR3nt: TGTGCCAGTAGCCGCTCAGCGGGAGGGCACCTGACAGGTGAGAACACTGAAGCTTTCTTT
CDR3aa: CASSRSAGGHLTGENTEAFF

v_gene: TRBV7-8
len: 16
d_gene: NA
abundance: once
j_gene: TRBJ2-3
CDR3nt: TGTGCCAGCAGCTTAGATACGGGGGCTAGCACAGATACGCAGTATTTT
CDR3aa: CASSLDTGASTDTQYF

v_gene: TRBV5-6
len: 14
d_gene: NA
abundance: NA
j_gene: TRBJ2-2
CDR3nt: TGTGCCAGCAGCTCCCCCAGGGTCGGGGGGGAGCTGTTTTTT
CDR3aa: CASSSPRVGGELFF

v_gene: TRBV28
len: 16
d_gene: NA
abundance: NA
j_gene: TRBJ2-7
CDR3nt: TGTGCCAGCAGTTTCGTCACAGGGCCCAGCTCCTACGAGCAGTACTTC
CDR3aa: CASSFVTGPSSYEQYF

v_gene: TRBV29-1
len: 14
d_gene: NA
abundance: NA
j_gene: TRBJ2-3
CDR3nt: TGCAGCTCTAGAGGACGGGCTAGCACAGATACGCAGTATTTT
CDR3aa: CSSRGRASTDTQYF

v_gene: TRBV12-5
len: 15
d_gene: NA
abundance: NA
j_gene: TRBJ2-2
CDR3nt: TGTGCTAGTGGTTTGGTAGGGGGTGACACCGGGGAGCTGTTTTTT
CDR3aa: CASGLVGGDTGELFF

v_gene: TRBV5-8
len: 16
d_gene: TRBD1
abundance: NA
j_gene: TRBJ1-1
CDR3nt: TGTGCCAGCAGCTCCCGGGACAGGTGGAAGAACACTGAAGCTTTCTTT
CDR3aa: CASSSRDRWKNTEAFF

v_gene: TRBV19
len: 16
d_gene: TRBD1
abundance: NA
j_gene: TRBJ1-2
CDR3nt: TGTGCCAGTAGTATGGGCCGGGACAGGAGGAACTATGGCTACACCTTC
CDR3aa: CASSMGRDRRNYGYTF

v_gene: TRBV30
len: 11
d_gene: NA
abundance: NA
j_gene: TRBJ1-2
CDR3nt: TGTGCCTGGAGGACGCAGGGAGGCTACACCTTC
CDR3aa: CAWRTQGGYTF

v_gene: TRBV7-9
len: 13
d_gene: TRBD2
abundance: once
j_gene: TRBJ2-3
CDR3nt: TGTGCCAGCAGCACTAGCGGGGTAGATACGCAGTATTTT
CDR3aa: CASSTSGVDTQYF

v_gene: TRBV2
len: 14
d_gene: TRBD1
abundance: NA
j_gene: TRBJ1-5
CDR3nt: TGTGCCAGCAGTGGACAGGGTTTGGGGCAGCCCCAGCATTTT
CDR3aa: CASSGQGLGQPQHF

v_gene: TRBV6-1
len: 17
d_gene: NA
abundance: NA
j_gene: TRBJ2-1
CDR3nt: TGTGCCAGCAGTGGGAATTTGGGGGAAAGCTCCTACAATGAGCAGTTCTTC
CDR3aa: CASSGNLGESSYNEQFF

v_gene: TRBV28
len: 13
d_gene: NA
abundance: NA
j_gene: TRBJ1-5
CDR3nt: TGTGCCAGCAGTCCTTCTAGCAATCAGCCCCAGCATTTT
CDR3aa: CASSPSSNQPQHF

v_gene: TRBV6-1
len: 13
d_gene: NA
abundance: NA
j_gene: TRBJ1-4
CDR3nt: TGTGCCAGCAGGCGGCCAAATGATGAAAAACTGTTTTTT
CDR3aa: CASRRPNDEKLFF